A single count supports the clone carrying this TCR beta chain. Clinical histories supplied by participants themselves formed the basis of cohort assignment. This specimen belongs to a study of blood T cell repertoires in COVID-19. Authors' data handling: Nucleated cell number was recorded as an estimate derived from reference gene primer amplification. Data came from immunoSEQ multiplex PCR; TCRdb stores just in-frame clones and leaves some out. V, J and clone size are those of that table, while D and trimming were read from the DNA. The sample shows fewer than 250,000 clones, around 82% of them seen only once. This CDR3 is 15 amino acids long. Trimming removed 5 bases from V and 1 base from J; junction bases left unmatched: 7. Per the germline V gene, CDR1 is SGHTA and CDR2 is FQGNSA.

The receptor was derived from a woman aged 40 to 50 who had been exposed to COVID-19. V is TRBV7-2 and J is TRBJ1-2; 7 bases map to TRBD1. The material sequenced was PBMCs or T cells enriched from blood (not recorded which). CDR3 residues: CASSTRRQGNYGYTF. DNA of the CDR3: TGTGCCAGCAGCACCCGAAGACAGGGTAACTATGGCTACACCTTC.